A selection of T cell receptor beta chains follows, all from one sample in a study of T cell clusters in autoimmune cytopenias. TCRdb re-called the multiplex PCR reads and catalogs CDR3 proteins one per entry, DNA excluded. The repertoire shows some 12,000 distinct CDR3 sequences; the top ten hold approximately 3.2%. This same sample was also part of a study on T cell repertoires in aging, cancer and after chemotherapy.

What was sequenced was peripheral blood. The receptors stem from a human donor in good health. The CDR3 runs from the conserved cysteine through the conserved F or W. Expanded clones get a size class; other rows say once, few or many, or leave the size out.

v_gene	j_gene	abundance	CDR3aa
TRBV7-2	TRBJ2-5	NA	CASSSRGLAGRQETQYF
TRBV20-1	TRBJ2-5	NA	CSARLAGRETQYF
TRBV20-1	TRBJ2-7	medium-sized	CSANRLAETYEQYF
TRBV5-6	TRBJ1-2	medium-sized	CASSLDQGNYGYTF
TRBV11-2	TRBJ2-5	NA	CASSYSGQGTETQYF
TRBV12-3/TRBV12-4	TRBJ1-6	medium-sized	CASSTSSGPQPYNSPLHF
TRBV27	TRBJ1-4	NA	CASSPTGGAGEKLFF
TRBV7-2	TRBJ2-1	medium-sized	CASSTNSNEQFF
TRBV7-2	TRBJ2-6	NA	CASSLMTGYSGANVLTF
TRBV27	TRBJ1-1	NA	CASSPPPGREAFF